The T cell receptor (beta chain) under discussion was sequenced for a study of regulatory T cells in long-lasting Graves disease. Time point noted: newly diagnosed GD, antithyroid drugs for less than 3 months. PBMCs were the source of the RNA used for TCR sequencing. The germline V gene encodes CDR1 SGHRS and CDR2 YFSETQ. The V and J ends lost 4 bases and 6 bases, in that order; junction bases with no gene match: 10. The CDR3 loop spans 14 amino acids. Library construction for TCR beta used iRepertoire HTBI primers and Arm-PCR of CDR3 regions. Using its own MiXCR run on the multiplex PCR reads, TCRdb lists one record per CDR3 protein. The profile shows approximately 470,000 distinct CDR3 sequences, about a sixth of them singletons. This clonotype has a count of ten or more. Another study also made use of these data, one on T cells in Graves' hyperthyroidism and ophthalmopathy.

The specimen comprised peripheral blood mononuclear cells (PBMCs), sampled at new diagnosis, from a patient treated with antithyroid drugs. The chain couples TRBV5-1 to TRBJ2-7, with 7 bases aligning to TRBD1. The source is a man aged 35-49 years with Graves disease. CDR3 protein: CASSRSQGVGEQYF. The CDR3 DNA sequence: TGCGCCAGCAGCCGCTCCCAGGGGGTTGGCGAGCAGTACTTC.